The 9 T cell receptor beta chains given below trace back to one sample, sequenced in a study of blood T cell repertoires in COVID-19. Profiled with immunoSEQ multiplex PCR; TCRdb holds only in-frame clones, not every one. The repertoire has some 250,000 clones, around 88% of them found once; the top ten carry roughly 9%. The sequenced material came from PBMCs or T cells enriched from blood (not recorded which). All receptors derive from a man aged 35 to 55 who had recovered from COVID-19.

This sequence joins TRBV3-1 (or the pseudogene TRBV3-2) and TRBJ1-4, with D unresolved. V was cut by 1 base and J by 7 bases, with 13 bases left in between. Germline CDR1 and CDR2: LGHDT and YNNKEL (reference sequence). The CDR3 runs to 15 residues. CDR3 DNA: TGTGCCAGCAGCCAAGTACCCAGGTTGGCTGAAAAACTGTTTTTT. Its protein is CASSQVPRLAEKLFF.

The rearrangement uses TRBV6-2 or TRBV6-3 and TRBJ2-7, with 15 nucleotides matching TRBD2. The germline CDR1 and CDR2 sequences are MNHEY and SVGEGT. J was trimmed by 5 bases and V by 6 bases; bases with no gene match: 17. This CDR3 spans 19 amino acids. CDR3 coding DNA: TGTGCCAGCAGCCCCGGACTAGCGGGAGGGCCGCTCCTAACGGACGAGCAGTACTTC. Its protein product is CASSPGLAGGPLLTDEQYF.

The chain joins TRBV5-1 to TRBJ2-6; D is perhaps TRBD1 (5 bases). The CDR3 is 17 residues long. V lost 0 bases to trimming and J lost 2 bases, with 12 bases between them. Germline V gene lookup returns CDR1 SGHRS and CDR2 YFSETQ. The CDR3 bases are TGCGCCAGCAGCTTGGGGGCAGGGAAAACTGGGGCCAACGTCCTGACTTTC. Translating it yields CASSLGAGKTGANVLTF.

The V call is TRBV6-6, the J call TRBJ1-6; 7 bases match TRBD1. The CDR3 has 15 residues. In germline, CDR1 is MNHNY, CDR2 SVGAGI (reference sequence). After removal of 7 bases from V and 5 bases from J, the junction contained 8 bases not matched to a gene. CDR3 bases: TGTGCCAGCACGATTGTCACAGGGGATAATTCACCCCTCCACTTT. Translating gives CASTIVTGDNSPLHF.

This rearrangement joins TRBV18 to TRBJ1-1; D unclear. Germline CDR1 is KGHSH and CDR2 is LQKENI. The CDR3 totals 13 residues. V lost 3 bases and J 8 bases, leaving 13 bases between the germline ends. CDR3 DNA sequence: TGTGCCAGCTCACCCACGAGCGTGCAGGAAGCTTTCTTT. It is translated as CASSPTSVQEAFF.

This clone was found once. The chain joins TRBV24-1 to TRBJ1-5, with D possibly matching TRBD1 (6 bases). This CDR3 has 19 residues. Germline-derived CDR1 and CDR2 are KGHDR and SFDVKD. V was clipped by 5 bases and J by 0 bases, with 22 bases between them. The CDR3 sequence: CATSGGRGQATYSNQPQHF. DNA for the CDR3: TGTGCCACCAGTGGGGGGCGGGGGCAGGCGACATATAGCAATCAGCCCCAGCATTTT.

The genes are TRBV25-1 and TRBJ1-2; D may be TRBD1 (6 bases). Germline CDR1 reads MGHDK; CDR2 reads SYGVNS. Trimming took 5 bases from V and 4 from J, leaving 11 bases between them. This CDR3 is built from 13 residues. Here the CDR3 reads CASSLTGTYGYTF. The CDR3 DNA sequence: TGTGCCAGCAGTTTAACAGGGACCTATGGCTACACCTTC.

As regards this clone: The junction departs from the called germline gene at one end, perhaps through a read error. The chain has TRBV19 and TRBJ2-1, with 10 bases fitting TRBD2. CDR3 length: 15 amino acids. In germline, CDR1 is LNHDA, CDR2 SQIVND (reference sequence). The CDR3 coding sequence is TGTGCCAGTAGTCGGGATAGCGGGGGGACCAATGATCAGTTCTTC. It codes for CASSRDSGGTNDQFF.

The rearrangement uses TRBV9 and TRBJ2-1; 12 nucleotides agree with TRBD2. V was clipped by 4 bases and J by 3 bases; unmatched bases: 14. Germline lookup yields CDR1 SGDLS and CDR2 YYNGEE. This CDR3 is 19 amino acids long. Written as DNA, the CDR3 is TGTGCCAGCAGCCCCCCTCGACTAGCGGGAGTAGTAGACTACAATGAGCAGTTCTTC. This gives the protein CASSPPRLAGVVDYNEQFF. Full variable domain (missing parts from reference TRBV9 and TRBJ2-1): DSGVTQTPKHLITATGQRVTLRCSPRSGDLSVYWYQQSLDQGLQFLIQYYNGEERAKGNILERFSAQQFPDLHSELNLSSLELGDSALYFCASSPPRLAGVVDYNEQFFGPGTRLTVL.